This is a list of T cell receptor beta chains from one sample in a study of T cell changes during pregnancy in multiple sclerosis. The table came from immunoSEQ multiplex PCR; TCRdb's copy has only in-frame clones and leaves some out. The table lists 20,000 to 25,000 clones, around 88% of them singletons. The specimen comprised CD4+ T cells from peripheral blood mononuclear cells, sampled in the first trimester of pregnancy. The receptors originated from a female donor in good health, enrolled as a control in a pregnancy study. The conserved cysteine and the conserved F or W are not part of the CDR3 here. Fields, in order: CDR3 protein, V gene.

ATSRDGTGPDTQY,TRBV15
ASSFVGRVSQTQY,TRBV28
SANSQETQY,TRBV20-1
ASSQIPRGTEAF,TRBV6-1
ASSLLPGEKLF,TRBV5-4
ASSPPKLTGHGYT,TRBV18
ASSYFSGRAGEQY,TRBV5-4
ASSLPSTDTQY,TRBV10-2
AWSIRQQAF,TRBV30
ASNPRGLGEKLF,TRBV28
ASSQEMTGANEQF,TRBV11-3
ASSQYTGELF,TRBV6-5
ASSSPTSGATDTQY,TRBV5-4
ASSLPARGGDTQY,TRBV5-4
ASSFSGTSWY,TRBV5-6
ASSIERTWQGSGNTIY,TRBV19
AWSRDRGEEAF,TRBV30
ASSRGGQRDTEAF,TRBV28
ASSQTSPGLNEQF,TRBV5-1
ASSITSGGAGLAKNIQY,TRBV19
ASSRGQGYEQY,TRBV7-3
ASSTFPGFMGLANEKLF,TRBV19
ASSSLGPNEKLF,TRBV7-8
ASSPIPGQGADTQY,TRBV6-6
ASGHYFTPQNTEAF,TRBV12-5
ASSLGAGQGNGYT,TRBV7-2
ATGVTGGSENQPQH,TRBV10-3
ASSPLSVGFDNEQF,TRBV18
ASKGVSGNTIY,TRBV2
ASSLRGGGSSNTGELF,TRBV19
ASHRGFDEKLF,TRBV2
ASSPQGDVYEQY,TRBV5-4
ASSPQITDTEAF,TRBV11-2
ASSLEGAGYT,TRBV7-9
ASSTGNQPQH,TRBV27
ASTTTGPMGYT,TRBV7-9
ASNGQGREDTGELF,TRBV10-2
ASSPSLAYNGNEQF,TRBV7-3
ASTPARGGNTEAF,TRBV7-2
ASSITGGRTEAF,TRBV19
ASSFLTDMNTEAF,TRBV9
ASSQGSASGDYNEQF,TRBV4-2
ASSYRAGVNTEAF,TRBV28
ASSPGGLAINEQY,TRBV7-2
ASSLPGGVYEQY,TRBV11-2
ASSQMLSGEGTDTQY,TRBV4-2
ASSSTGDLAKNIQY,TRBV19